A selection of T cell receptor beta chains follows, all from one sample in a study of low-dose radiotherapy and immunotherapy resistance in tumors. MiXCR, applied by TCRdb to the reads, yields one record per CDR3 protein. Of tens of thousands of distinct CDR3 sequences listed, roughly 30% are singletons. The sample consisted of PBMCs, taken before treatment. These receptors originate from a female donor with ovarian cancer. Both conserved end residues are part of each CDR3. D genes are given only for firm matches. The size entry is marked missing in some rows and otherwise reads once, few, many or a size class.

V	size	D	J	CDR3	DNA
TRBV28	-	TRBD1	TRBJ2-7	CASSPAGTGAYEQYF	TGTGCCAGCAGTCCTGCCGGGACAGGAGCCTACGAGCAGTACTTC
TRBV29-1	many	TRBD1	TRBJ1-5	CSVRTGDSNQPQHF	TGCAGCGTACGGACAGGGGATAGCAATCAGCCCCAGCATTTT
TRBV7-6	few	TRBD1	TRBJ2-2	CASSGRTGDAGELFF	TGTGCCAGCAGCGGGCGGACAGGGGATGCCGGGGAGCTGTTTTTT
TRBV6-6	-	TRBD2	TRBJ2-2	CASRMTSGNPGELFF	TGTGCCAGCAGGATGACTAGCGGGAATCCCGGGGAGCTGTTTTTT
TRBV29-1	many	TRBD2	TRBJ2-2	CSVQSGRAITGELFF	TGCAGCGTCCAGAGCGGGAGGGCCATTACCGGGGAGCTGTTTTTT
TRBV14	many	TRBD1	TRBJ1-1	CASSSRWTGEGTEAFF	TGTGCCAGCAGCTCCCGCTGGACAGGGGAGGGCACTGAAGCTTTCTTT
TRBV5-6	many	-	TRBJ1-1	CASSLAGFGTEAFF	TGTGCCAGCAGCTTGGCTGGTTTCGGCACTGAAGCTTTCTTT
TRBV14	many	-	TRBJ2-7	CASSRVRHYEQYF	TGTGCCAGCAGCCGCGTCCGTCACTACGAGCAGTACTTC
TRBV23-1	-	TRBD2	TRBJ2-1	CASSLSSGGLSGLNEQFF	TGTGCCAGCAGCTTATCTAGCGGGGGGCTCTCGGGTCTGAATGAGCAGTTCTTC
TRBV6-2/TRBV6-3	many	TRBD2	TRBJ2-7	CASGRGAYEQYF	TGTGCCAGCGGGAGGGGAGCTTACGAGCAGTACTTC
TRBV27	many	-	TRBJ2-7	CASSLSQTYEQYF	TGTGCCAGCAGTTTATCCCAAACCTACGAGCAGTACTTC
TRBV5-6	many	TRBD1	TRBJ1-6	CASSPGQGASPLHF	TGTGCCAGCAGCCCGGGACAGGGGGCGTCACCCCTCCACTTT
TRBV28	-	-	TRBJ2-7	CASSWGVSYEQYF	TGTGCCAGCAGTTGGGGCGTTTCCTACGAGCAGTACTTC
TRBV18	many	-	TRBJ1-2	CASSPVQGEYGYTF	TGTGCCAGCTCACCGGTACAGGGAGAGTATGGCTACACCTTC
TRBV10-3	-	TRBD1	TRBJ1-5	CAIRSSGGDSNQPQHF	TGTGCCATCAGGAGCTCAGGGGGCGATAGCAATCAGCCCCAGCATTTT
TRBV6-2/TRBV6-3	few	-	TRBJ2-7	CASSEDAGASSYEQYF	TGTGCCAGCAGTGAAGATGCAGGGGCGAGCTCCTACGAGCAGTACTTC
TRBV14	-	-	TRBJ1-1	CASSQNTPLRATEAFF	TGTGCCAGCAGCCAAAATACGCCCTTACGGGCCACTGAAGCTTTCTTT
TRBV6-2/TRBV6-3	medium-sized	TRBD2	TRBJ2-1	CASRRLAGTYNEQFF	TGTGCCAGCCGGAGACTAGCGGGGACCTACAATGAGCAGTTCTTC
TRBV18	many	-	TRBJ1-2	CASSPQSEANYGYTF	TGTGCCAGCTCACCACAGTCCGAGGCTAACTATGGCTACACCTTC
TRBV5-6	-	TRBD1	TRBJ1-1	CASSLPGQGVSEAFF	TGTGCCAGCAGCTTACCGGGACAGGGGGTTTCTGAAGCTTTCTTT
TRBV18	-	TRBD1	TRBJ1-1	CASSPSRQGASYTEAFF	TGTGCCAGCTCACCCTCCCGACAGGGGGCATCGTACACTGAAGCTTTCTTT
TRBV5-1	-	TRBD2	TRBJ2-3	CASSERASGSSADTQYF	TGCGCCAGCAGCGAGCGGGCTAGCGGGAGCTCGGCGGATACGCAGTATTTT
TRBV4-1	-	-	TRBJ2-2	CASSDAGALFGELFFF	-
TRBV27	many	-	TRBJ2-3	CASSSLSGITDTQYF	TGTGCCAGCAGTTCGCTTAGCGGAATCACAGATACGCAGTATTTT
TRBV19	many	-	TRBJ2-7	CASSIQWQGAYEQYF	TGTGCCAGTAGTATCCAATGGCAGGGAGCCTACGAGCAGTACTTC
TRBV27	-	-	TRBJ2-7	CASSSPGYEQYF	TGTGCCAGCAGTTCACCAGGGTACGAGCAGTACTTC
TRBV20-1	-	TRBD2	TRBJ2-1	CSATLRLAGGQNNEQFF	TGCAGTGCTACCCTAAGACTAGCGGGGGGGCAGAACAATGAGCAGTTCTTC
TRBV21-1	many	-	TRBJ1-2	CASSRGQGKDENYGYTF	TGTGCCAGCAGCAGAGGACAGGGAAAGGATGAGAACTATGGCTACACCTTC
TRBV6-1	-	-	TRBJ2-3	CASSYYAGTTDTQYF	TGTGCCAGCAGTTACTATGCGGGGACCACAGATACGCAGTATTTT
TRBV5-1	many	-	TRBJ1-3	CASSSGQLGNTIYF	TGCGCCAGCAGCTCGGGACAACTGGGAAACACCATATATTTT
TRBV6-1	-	-	TRBJ2-5	CASSYRASRGETQYF	TGTGCCAGCAGTTACAGGGCCTCACGAGGAGAGACCCAGTACTTC
TRBV19	many	TRBD1	TRBJ2-1	CASSRMDRGIDEQFF	TGTGCCAGTAGCCGCATGGACAGGGGAATTGATGAGCAGTTCTTC
TRBV29-1	-	TRBD2	TRBJ2-1	CSPLAYKGLEVEQFF	TGCAGCCCTTTAGCCTATAAGGGACTAGAGGTTGAGCAGTTCTTC
TRBV28	many	-	TRBJ2-7	CASRNSAGAIYEQYF	TGTGCCAGCAGAAACAGTGCGGGGGCCATCTACGAGCAGTACTTC
TRBV11-3	many	-	TRBJ2-3	CASSSRTRQYTDTQYF	TGTGCCAGCAGCTCCCGAACCCGGCAATACACAGATACGCAGTATTTT
TRBV7-9	many	-	TRBJ2-3	CASSFFLGMVSRGPTDTQYF	TGTGCCAGCAGCTTCTTTTTGGGGATGGTTTCGCGAGGGCCAACAGATACGCAGTATTTT
TRBV5-1	-	TRBD1	TRBJ2-3	CASRQGDFTDTQYF	TGCGCCAGTCGACAGGGGGACTTCACAGATACGCAGTATTTT
TRBV5-6	-	-	TRBJ1-2	CASRLVGGIGGYTF	TGTGCCAGCAGATTGGTCGGGGGAATTGGTGGCTACACCTTC
TRBV28	many	-	TRBJ1-4	CASSSDGFREKLFF	TGTGCCAGCAGTTCAGACGGGTTTCGGGAAAAACTGTTTTTT
TRBV20-1	-	TRBD2	TRBJ2-7	CSASYGTSGSSYEQYF	TGCAGTGCTAGCTACGGGACTAGCGGGTCATCCTACGAGCAGTACTTC
TRBV25-1	-	-	TRBJ2-7	CASSEKPYEQYF	TGTGCCAGCAGTGAAAAACCCTACGAGCAGTACTTC
TRBV6-6	many	TRBD1	TRBJ2-5	CASSDKGQDQETQYF	TGTGCCAGCAGTGACAAGGGACAGGACCAAGAGACCCAGTACTTC
TRBV10-2	many	-	TRBJ1-1	CASSGGPFRGTEAFF	TGCGCCAGCAGCGGGGGGCCGTTCAGGGGCACTGAAGCTTTCTTT
TRBV5-1	many	-	TRBJ1-1	CASSRPDRNTEAFF	TGTGCCAGCAGCCGTCCCGACAGGAACACTGAAGCTTTCTTT
TRBV5-1	-	TRBD2	TRBJ2-1	CASSARVWSGMTYNEQFF	TGCGCCAGCAGCGCCCGGGTATGGAGCGGGATGACCTACAATGAGCAGTTCTTC
TRBV4-3	many	-	TRBJ1-5	CASSQDLMVEMQPQHF	TGCGCCAGCAGCCAAGATCTGATGGTGGAGATGCAGCCCCAGCATTTT
TRBV2	many	TRBD2	TRBJ2-1	CASSLRPRSGVSYNEQFF	TGTGCCAGCAGCCTACGCCCCCGGAGCGGGGTATCCTACAATGAGCAGTTCTTC
TRBV6-2/TRBV6-3	-	TRBD1	TRBJ1-1	CASSYGGQGAFF	TGTGCCAGCAGTTACGGGGGACAGGGAGCTTTCTTT
TRBV19	-	TRBD1	TRBJ1-5	CASSRQGWEDQPQHF	TGTGCCAGTAGTAGACAGGGGTGGGAAGATCAGCCCCAGCATTTT
TRBV4-1	-	-	TRBJ2-7	CASSQAESSYEQYF	TGCGCCAGCAGCCAAGCAGAGAGCTCCTACGAGCAGTACTTC
TRBV24-1	-	TRBD1	TRBJ1-5	CATSDRRDRVGQPQHF	TGTGCCACCAGTGACCGCCGGGACAGGGTCGGTCAGCCCCAGCATTTT
TRBV5-1	many	-	TRBJ2-1	CASSLLGRGGEQFF	TGCGCCAGCAGCTTGCTGGGTAGGGGTGGTGAGCAGTTCTTC
TRBV19	many	TRBD1	TRBJ2-7	CASSIPRDRANEQYF	TGTGCCAGTAGTATCCCCCGGGACAGGGCGAACGAGCAGTACTTC
TRBV2	-	TRBD2	TRBJ2-1	CASTGTSGGSSYNEQFF	TGTGCCAGTACCGGGACTAGCGGGGGCAGCTCCTACAATGAGCAGTTCTTC
TRBV1	-	-	TRBJ1-4	CASSPRPQGANEKLFF	TGCGCCAGCAGCCCAAGGCCCCAGGGAGCTAATGAAAAACTGTTTTTT
TRBV4-2	many	-	TRBJ1-2	CASSQGTVNYGYTF	TGTGCCAGCAGCCAAGGGACAGTTAACTATGGCTACACCTTC
TRBV24-1	many	-	TRBJ2-2	CATSEFSGELFF	TGTGCCACCAGTGAGTTTTCCGGGGAGCTGTTTTTT
TRBV28	many	TRBD2	TRBJ2-1	CASSLGTSGEQFF	TGTGCCAGCAGTTTAGGGACTAGCGGTGAGCAGTTCTTC
TRBV20-1	many	-	TRBJ1-5	CSASYGNNQPQHF	TGCAGTGCTAGTTACGGGAACAATCAGCCCCAGCATTTT
TRBV28	-	-	TRBJ2-7	CASRERALYEQYF	TGTGCCAGCAGGGAGCGGGCCCTCTACGAGCAGTACTTC